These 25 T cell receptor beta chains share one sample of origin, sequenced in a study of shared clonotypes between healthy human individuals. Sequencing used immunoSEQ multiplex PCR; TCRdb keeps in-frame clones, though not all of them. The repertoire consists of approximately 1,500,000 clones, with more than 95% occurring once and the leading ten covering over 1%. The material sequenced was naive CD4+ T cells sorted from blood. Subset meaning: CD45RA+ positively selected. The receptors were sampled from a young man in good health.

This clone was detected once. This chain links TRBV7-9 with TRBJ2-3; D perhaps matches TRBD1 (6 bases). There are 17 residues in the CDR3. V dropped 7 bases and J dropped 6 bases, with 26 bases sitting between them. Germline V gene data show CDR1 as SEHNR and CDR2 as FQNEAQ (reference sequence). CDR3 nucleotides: TGTGCCAGCACCGCCTCCGGGACATCCAATATTGGGGATACGCAGTATTTT. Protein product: CASTASGTSNIGDTQYF.

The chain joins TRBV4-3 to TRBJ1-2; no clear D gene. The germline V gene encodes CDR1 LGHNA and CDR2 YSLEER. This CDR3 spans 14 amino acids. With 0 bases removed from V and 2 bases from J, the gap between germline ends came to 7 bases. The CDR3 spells CASSQEAANYGYTF. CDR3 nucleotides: TGCGCCAGCAGCCAAGAGGCGGCCAACTATGGCTACACCTTC.

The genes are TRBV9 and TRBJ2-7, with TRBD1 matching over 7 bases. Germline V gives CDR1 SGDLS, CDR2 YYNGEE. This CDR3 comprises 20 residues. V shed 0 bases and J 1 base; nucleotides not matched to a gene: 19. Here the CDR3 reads CASSVGPARGQISSSYEQYF. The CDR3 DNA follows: TGTGCCAGCAGCGTAGGCCCCGCGAGGGGACAGATATCGTCTTCCTACGAGCAGTACTTC.

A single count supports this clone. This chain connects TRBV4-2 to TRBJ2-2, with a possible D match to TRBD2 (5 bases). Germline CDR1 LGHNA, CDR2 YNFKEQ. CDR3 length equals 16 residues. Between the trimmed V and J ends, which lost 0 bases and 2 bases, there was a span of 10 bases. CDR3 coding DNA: TGTGCCAGCAGCCAAGATCCGGGGATAAACACCGGGGAGCTGTTTTTT. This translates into CASSQDPGINTGELFF.

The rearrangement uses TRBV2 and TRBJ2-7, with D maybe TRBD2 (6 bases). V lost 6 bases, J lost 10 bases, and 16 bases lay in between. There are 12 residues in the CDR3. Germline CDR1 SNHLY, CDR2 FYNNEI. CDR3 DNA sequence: TGTGCCAGCAGGGGAGGTTTGCGGGGACAGTACTTC. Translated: CASRGGLRGQYF.

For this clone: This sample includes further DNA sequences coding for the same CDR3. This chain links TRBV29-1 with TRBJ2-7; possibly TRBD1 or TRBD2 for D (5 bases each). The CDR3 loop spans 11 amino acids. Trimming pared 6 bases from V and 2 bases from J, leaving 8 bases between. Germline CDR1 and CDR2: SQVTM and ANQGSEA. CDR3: CSVRGAYEQYF. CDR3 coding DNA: TGCAGCGTGAGGGGTGCCTACGAGCAGTACTTC.

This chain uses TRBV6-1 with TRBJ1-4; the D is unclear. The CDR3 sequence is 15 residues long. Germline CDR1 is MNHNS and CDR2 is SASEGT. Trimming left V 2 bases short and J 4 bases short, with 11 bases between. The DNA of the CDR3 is TGTGCCAGCAGTGAATTCGGACTGTTTAATGAAAAACTGTTTTTT. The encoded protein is CASSEFGLFNEKLFF.

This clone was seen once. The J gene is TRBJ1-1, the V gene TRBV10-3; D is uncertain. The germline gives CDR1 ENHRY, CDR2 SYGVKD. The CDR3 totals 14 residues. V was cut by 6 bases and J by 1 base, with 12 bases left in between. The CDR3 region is CAISGLGSNTEAFF. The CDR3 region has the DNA TGTGCCATCAGCGGACTGGGATCGAACACTGAAGCTTTCTTT.

CDR3: CASSVAPAGPDNEQFF. The CDR3 nucleotides read TGTGCCAGCAGCGTAGCGCCAGCGGGCCCCGACAATGAGCAGTTCTTC. The gene calls are TRBV9 and TRBJ2-1; weak D call: TRBD2 (6 bases). Germline V gene sequence: CDR1 SGDLS, CDR2 YYNGEE. V was trimmed by 0 bases and J by 5 bases, leaving 15 bases between them. The CDR3 is made up of 16 amino acids.

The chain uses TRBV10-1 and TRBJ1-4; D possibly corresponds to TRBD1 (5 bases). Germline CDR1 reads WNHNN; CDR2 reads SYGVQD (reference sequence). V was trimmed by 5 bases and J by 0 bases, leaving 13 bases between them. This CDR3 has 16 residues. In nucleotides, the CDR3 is TGCGCCAGCAGTTCACAGGATCCCACAACTAATGAAAAACTGTTTTTT. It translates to CASSSQDPTTNEKLFF.

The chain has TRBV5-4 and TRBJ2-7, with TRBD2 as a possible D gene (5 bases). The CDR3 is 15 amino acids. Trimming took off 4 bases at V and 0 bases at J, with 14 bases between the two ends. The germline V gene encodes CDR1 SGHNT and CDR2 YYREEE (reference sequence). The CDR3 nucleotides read TGTGCCAGCAGCCCCAGTGGCGGGTTCTCCTACGAGCAGTACTTC. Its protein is CASSPSGGFSYEQYF.

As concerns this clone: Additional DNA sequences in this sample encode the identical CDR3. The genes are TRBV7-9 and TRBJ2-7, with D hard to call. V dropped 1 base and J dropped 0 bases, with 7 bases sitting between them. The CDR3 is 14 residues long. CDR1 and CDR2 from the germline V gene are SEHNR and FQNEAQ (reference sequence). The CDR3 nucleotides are TGTGCCAGCAGCTTAGTCACGGACTCCTACGAGCAGTACTTC. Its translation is CASSLVTDSYEQYF.

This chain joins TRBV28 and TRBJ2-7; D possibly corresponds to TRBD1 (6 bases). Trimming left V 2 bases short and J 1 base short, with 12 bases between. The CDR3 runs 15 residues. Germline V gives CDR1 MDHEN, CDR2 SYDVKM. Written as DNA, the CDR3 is TGTGCCAGCAGTTTAGTGACAGGCCTGTCCTACGAGCAGTACTTC. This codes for CASSLVTGLSYEQYF.

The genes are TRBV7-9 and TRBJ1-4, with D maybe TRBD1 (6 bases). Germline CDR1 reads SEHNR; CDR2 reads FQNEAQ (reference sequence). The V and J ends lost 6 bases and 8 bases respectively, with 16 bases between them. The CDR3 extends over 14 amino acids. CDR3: CASSLTGTWEKLFF. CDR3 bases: TGTGCCAGCAGTTTAACAGGGACATGGGAAAAACTGTTTTTT. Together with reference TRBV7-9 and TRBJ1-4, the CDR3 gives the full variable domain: DTGVSQNPRHKITKRGQNVTFRCDPISEHNRLYWYRQTLGQGPEFLTYFQNEAQLEKSRLLSDRFSAERPKGSFSTLEIQRTEQGDSAMYLCASSLTGTWEKLFFGSGTQLSVL.

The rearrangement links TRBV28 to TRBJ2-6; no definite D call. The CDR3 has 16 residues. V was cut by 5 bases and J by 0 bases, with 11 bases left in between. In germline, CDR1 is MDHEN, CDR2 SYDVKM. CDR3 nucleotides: TGTGCCAGCAGTCCTACCGTGGGCTCTGGGGCCAACGTCCTGACTTTC. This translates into CASSPTVGSGANVLTF.

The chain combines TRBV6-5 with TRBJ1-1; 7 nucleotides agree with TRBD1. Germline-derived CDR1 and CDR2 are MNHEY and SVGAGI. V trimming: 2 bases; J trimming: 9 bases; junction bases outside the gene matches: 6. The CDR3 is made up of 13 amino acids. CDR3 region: CASSYAGGGQAFF. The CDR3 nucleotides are TGTGCCAGCAGTTACGCAGGGGGAGGTCAAGCTTTCTTT.

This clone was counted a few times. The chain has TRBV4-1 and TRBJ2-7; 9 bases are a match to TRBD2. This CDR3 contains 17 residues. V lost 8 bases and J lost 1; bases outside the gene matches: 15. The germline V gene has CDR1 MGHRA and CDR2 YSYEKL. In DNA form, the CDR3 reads TGCGCCAGCGCCCCCCTCCTAGCGGGACGTTCGTCCTACGAGCAGTACTTC. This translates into CASAPLLAGRSSYEQYF.

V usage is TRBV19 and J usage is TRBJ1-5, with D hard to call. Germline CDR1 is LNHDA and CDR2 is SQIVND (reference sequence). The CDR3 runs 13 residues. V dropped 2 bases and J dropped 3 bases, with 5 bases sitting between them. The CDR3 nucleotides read TGTGCCAGTAGTATAACCCCCAATCAGCCCCAGCATTTT. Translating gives CASSITPNQPQHF.

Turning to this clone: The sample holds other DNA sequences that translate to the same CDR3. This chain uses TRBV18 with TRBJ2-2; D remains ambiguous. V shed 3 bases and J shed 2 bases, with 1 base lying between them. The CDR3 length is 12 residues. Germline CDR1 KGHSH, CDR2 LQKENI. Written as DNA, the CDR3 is TGTGCCAGCTCACCCAACACCGGGGAGCTGTTTTTT. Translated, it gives CASSPNTGELFF.

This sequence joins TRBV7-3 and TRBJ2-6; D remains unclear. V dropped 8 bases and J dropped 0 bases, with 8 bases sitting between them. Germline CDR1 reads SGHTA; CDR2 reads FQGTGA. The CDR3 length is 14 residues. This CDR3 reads CASGLSSGANVLTF. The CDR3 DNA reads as TGTGCCAGCGGTTTAAGCTCTGGGGCCAACGTCCTGACTTTC.

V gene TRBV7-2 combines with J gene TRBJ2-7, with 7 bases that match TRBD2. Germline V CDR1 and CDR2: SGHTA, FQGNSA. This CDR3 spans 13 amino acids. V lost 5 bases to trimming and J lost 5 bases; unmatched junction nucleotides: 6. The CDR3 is CASSAVGGDEQYF. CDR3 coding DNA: TGTGCCAGCAGCGCAGTGGGGGGGGACGAGCAGTACTTC.

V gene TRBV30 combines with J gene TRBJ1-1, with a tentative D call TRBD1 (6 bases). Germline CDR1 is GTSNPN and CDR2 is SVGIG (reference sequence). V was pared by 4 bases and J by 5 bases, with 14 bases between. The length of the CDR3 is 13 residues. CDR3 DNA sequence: TGTGCCTGGAAAGGACAGCCGGGGACTGAAGCTTTCTTT. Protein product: CAWKGQPGTEAFF. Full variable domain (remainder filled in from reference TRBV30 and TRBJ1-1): SQTIHQWPATLVQPVGSPLSLECTVEGTSNPNLYWYRQAAGRGLQLLFYSVGIGQISSEVPQNLSASRPQDRQFILSSKKLLLSDSGFYLCAWKGQPGTEAFFGQGTRLTVV.

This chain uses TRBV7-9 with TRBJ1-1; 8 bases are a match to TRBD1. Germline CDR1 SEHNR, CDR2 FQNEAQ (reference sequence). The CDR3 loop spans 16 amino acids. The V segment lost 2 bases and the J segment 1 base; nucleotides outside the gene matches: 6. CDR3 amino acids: CASSLPQGGTNTEAFF. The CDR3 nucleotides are TGTGCCAGCAGCTTACCACAGGGGGGAACGAACACTGAAGCTTTCTTT.

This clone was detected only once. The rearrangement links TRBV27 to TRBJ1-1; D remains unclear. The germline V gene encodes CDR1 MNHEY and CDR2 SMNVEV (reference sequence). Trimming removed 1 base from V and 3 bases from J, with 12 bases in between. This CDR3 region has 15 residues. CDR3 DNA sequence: TGTGCCAGCAGTTTATTTTCGGGGAGACACACTGAAGCTTTCTTT. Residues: CASSLFSGRHTEAFF.

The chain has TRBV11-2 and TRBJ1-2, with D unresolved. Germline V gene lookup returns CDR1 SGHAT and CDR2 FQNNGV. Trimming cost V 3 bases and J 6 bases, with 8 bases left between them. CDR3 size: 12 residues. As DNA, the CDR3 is TGTGCCAGCAGCTTTATCGGGGATGGCTACACCTTC. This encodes CASSFIGDGYTF.